The 2 T cell receptor beta chains presented below share a single source sample, sequenced in a study of cytomegalovirus exposure and HLA in healthy donors. Clones were sequenced by immunoSEQ multiplex PCR, and TCRdb holds only the in-frame ones, with some missing. This table holds 100,000 to 150,000 clones, around 90% found once. Material: PBMCs. The receptor source for this set is a woman aged 18-30 years in good health and CMV-seronegative.

This clone was detected only once. The chain employs TRBV28 and TRBJ2-5, with TRBD2 matching 14 bases. Germline CDR1 is MDHEN and CDR2 is SYDVKM. V lost 8 bases and J lost 5; bases outside the gene matches: 7. The CDR3 contains 15 residues. CDR3 nucleotide sequence: TGTGCCAGCGGACCGACTAGCGGGAGGGGCGAGACCCAGTACTTC. Its protein is CASGPTSGRGETQYF. Filled out from reference TRBV28 and TRBJ2-5, the complete variable domain reads DVKVTQSSRYLVKRTGEKVFLECVQDMDHENMFWYRQDPGLGLRLIYFSYDVKMKEKGDIPEGYSVSREKKERFSLILESASTNQTSMYLCASGPTSGRGETQYFGPGTRLLVL.

The V gene is TRBV28, the J gene TRBJ1-1, with TRBD1 identical over 7 bases. J lost 6 bases, V lost 5 bases, and 12 bases had no gene match. Germline CDR1 is MDHEN and CDR2 is SYDVKM. This CDR3 is 15 amino acids long. CDR3 region: CASSLPRTGGSEAFF. In DNA, the CDR3 is TGTGCCAGCAGTCTCCCCAGGACAGGAGGTTCTGAAGCTTTCTTT.